The entry below describes one TCR beta chain. Authors' analysis steps: For nucleated cells, counts were estimated from reference gene primer amplification. The protocol was immunoSEQ multiplex PCR, while the TCRdb copy is restricted to in-frame clones and leaves out a portion. The DNA gave D and trimming, while V, J and clone size come from that table. The sample lists more than 200,000 clones; approximately 80% were seen once. The data originate from a study of blood T cell repertoires in COVID-19. Looking at the study overall: The analysed material was cDNA or gDNA that came from T cells, B-cell-depleted T cells, or PBMCs.

The origin of this receptor is a woman older than 75 with COVID-19, enrolled during active disease. Sequencing was performed on peripheral blood.

CDR3 residues: CASSFRQGQKETQYF. CDR3 nucleotide sequence: TGTGCCAGCAGCTTTCGACAGGGTCAAAAAGAGACCCAGTACTTC. The chain combines TRBV5-6 with TRBJ2-5, with 7 bases lining up with TRBD1. Germline V gene lookup returns CDR1 SGHDT and CDR2 YYEEEE. This CDR3 is 15 amino acids long. V shed 2 bases, J shed 3 bases, and the junction held 7 bases outside the gene matches.